The text below deals with one TCR beta chain. Its antigen is currently unknown. The sample is drawn from a study of molecular identifiers for immune sequencing clone quantification. General study points: For effector cells, clones above 20 RNA copies held over 98% of molecules; for naive cells, under 1%.

TCRdb passed the PCR reads through MiXCR, listing each CDR3 protein once. This sample has over 50,000 distinct CDR3 sequences; roughly 38% occur once, and the top ten carry 3% to 4.5%. Per the germline V gene, CDR1 is MNHNY and CDR2 is SVGAGI (reference sequence). V shed 0 bases and J shed 4 bases, with 9 bases lying between them. The CDR3 runs 15 residues. What was sequenced was naive CD8+ T cells from blood, with Jurkat cell RNA spiked in. Documented subset: FACS-sorted CD8+CD4-CCR7+CD45RA+ naive T cells. The sequence derives from a human donor in good health. Some libraries in this study had Jurkat cell RNA spiked in. The chain carries TRBV6-6 and TRBJ2-2, with TRBD2 as a possible D gene (6 bases). In nucleotides, the CDR3 is TGTGCCAGCAGTTACTCAACGGGAGTCACCGGGGAGCTGTTTTTT. Translation: CASSYSTGVTGELFF.